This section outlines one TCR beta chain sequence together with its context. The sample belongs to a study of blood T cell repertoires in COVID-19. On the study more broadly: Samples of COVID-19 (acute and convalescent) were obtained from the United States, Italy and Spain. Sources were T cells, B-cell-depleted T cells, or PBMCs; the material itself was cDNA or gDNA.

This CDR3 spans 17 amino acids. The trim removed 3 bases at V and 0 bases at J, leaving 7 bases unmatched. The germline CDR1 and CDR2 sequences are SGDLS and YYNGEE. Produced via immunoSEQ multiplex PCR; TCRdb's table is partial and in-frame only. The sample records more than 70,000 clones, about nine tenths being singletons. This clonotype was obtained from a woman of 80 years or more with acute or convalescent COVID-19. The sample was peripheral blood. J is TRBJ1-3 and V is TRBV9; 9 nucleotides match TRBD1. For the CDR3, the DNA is TGTGCCAGCAGCGAGGGACAGGGCCTTAACTCTGGAAACACCATATATTTT. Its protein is CASSEGQGLNSGNTIYF.